This note documents a single TCR beta chain sequence. As yet, its antigen is unknown. This specimen belongs to a study of T cell responses to AZD1222 COVID-19 vaccine. Study observations and caveats: At baseline, just 5 or 6 AZD1222 recipients tested seropositive. Researchers took repertoire samples only after the peak T cell response had come. Spike as a whole was targeted by vaccine-associated CD4 TCRs, dominant at 160-218 and 743-854.

V lost 7 bases and J lost 3, with 15 bases in between. The CDR3 contains 15 residues. Germline V gene lookup returns CDR1 SGHAT and CDR2 FQDESV (reference sequence). The table came from immunoSEQ multiplex PCR; TCRdb's copy has only in-frame clones and leaves some out. The sample carries 150,000 to 180,000 clones, about 92% recorded once. Material: peripheral blood, obtained on day 0 of AZD1222 vaccination. The TCR originated in an adult in good health. This chain connects TRBV11-1 to TRBJ2-2; D is undetermined. CDR3 amino acids: CASTPWGSDTGELFF. CDR3 in DNA: TGTGCCAGCACCCCTTGGGGATCCGACACCGGGGAGCTGTTTTTT.